The 4 T cell receptor beta chains given below trace back to one sample, sequenced in a study of shared clonotypes between healthy human individuals. Using immunoSEQ multiplex PCR, the repertoire was profiled, and TCRdb retains in-frame clones only, with some absent. The sample carries about 1.1 million clones, around 82% recorded once. The source material was memory CD4+ T cells from PBMCs. The subset was: CD45RA-negative fraction. The source is a man aged 18 to 29 in good health. Some clones in this sample may be carry-over from other donors' samples.

The V call is TRBV9, the J call TRBJ2-1; D ambiguous. With 0 bases removed from V and 7 bases from J, the gap between germline ends came to 14 bases. There are 15 residues in the CDR3. Germline loops: CDR1 SGDLS, CDR2 YYNGEE. CDR3: CASSVGGARYNEQFF. The CDR3 region has the DNA TGTGCCAGCAGCGTAGGAGGAGCGAGGTATAATGAGCAGTTCTTC.

CDR3 nucleotide sequence: TGTGCCAGCCGAGCGGGAAAAGAGACCCAGTACTTC. Translated: CASRAGKETQYF. The chain employs TRBV28 and TRBJ2-5; 7 nucleotides match TRBD2. The CDR3 sequence is 12 residues long. The V segment lost 8 bases and the J segment 3 bases; nucleotides outside the gene matches: 3. The germline gives CDR1 MDHEN, CDR2 SYDVKM.

The genes are TRBV7-3 and TRBJ2-2; 7 nucleotides agree with TRBD1. Germline V gene data show CDR1 as SGHTA and CDR2 as FQGTGA. V shed 2 bases, J shed 3 bases, and the junction held 3 bases outside the gene matches. The CDR3 is 15 residues long. CDR3: CASSLGDSYTGELFF. The DNA of the CDR3 is TGTGCCAGCAGCTTAGGGGACAGTTACACCGGGGAGCTGTTTTTT.

The V and J genes are TRBV6-1 and TRBJ1-4; TRBD1 aligns across 9 bases. The length of the CDR3 is 18 residues. The V segment lost 2 bases and the J segment 0 bases; nucleotides outside the gene matches: 7. CDR1 MNHNS and CDR2 SASEGT come from the germline V gene. The CDR3 DNA follows: TGTGCCAGCAGTGAAAGGACAGGGGTATTTTCAACTAATGAAAAACTGTTTTTT. Amino acid sequence: CASSERTGVFSTNEKLFF.